What follows is one T cell receptor (beta chain) and its context. Its antigen is unidentified. Sequencing of DNA taken from cultured CD4+ T cells relied on the Oncomine TCR Beta short-read assay. MiXCR was run by TCRdb on the PCR reads, yielding one entry per CDR3 protein. The sample records tens of thousands of distinct CDR3 sequences, roughly 54% being singletons. Regarding treatment: approximately nine-day PBMC culture with coronavirus spike peptide pools or control peptides (ViraFEST assay). First, ViraFEST expanded antigen-specific T cells with peptide pools, and next it sequenced the TCRs. Positive tests by PCR, dated March to December 2020, predated US Alpha, Beta and Delta variants. Germline CDR1 reads MNHEY; CDR2 reads SVGAGI. The CDR3 contains 14 residues. V was shortened by 2 bases and J by 1 base, with 8 bases between the two germline ends. This entry is derived from a study of vaccination and CD4 T cells after COVID-19.

The rearrangement uses TRBV6-5 and TRBJ1-1; D uncertain. The sequenced material came from CD4+ T cells from blood, cultured in vitro. The clonotype originates from a human donor who had recovered from COVID-19. Here the CDR3 reads CASSYRTSNTEAFF. The CDR3 nucleotides read TGTGCCAGCAGTTACCGAACTTCGAACACTGAAGCTTTCTTT.